The 8 T cell receptor beta chains below were found in one sample sequenced in a study of neurological immune-mediated disorders. TCRdb analysed the 5' RACE reads with MiXCR anew, one entry per CDR3 protein. Of 72,000 or so distinct CDR3 sequences in the sample, 17% were seen once. The sample taken for sequencing was PBMCs. All receptors derive from a woman aged 40 to 55 in good health.

V gene TRBV6-1 combines with J gene TRBJ1-1, with unresolved D. This CDR3 is built from 11 residues. The germline V gene encodes CDR1 MNHNS and CDR2 SASEGT. Trimming removed 6 bases from V and 7 bases from J, with 9 bases in between. CDR3 amino acids: CASRVRGEAFF. CDR3 in DNA: TGTGCCAGCAGGGTCCGGGGTGAAGCTTTCTTT.

The sample holds many counts of this clonotype. J is TRBJ2-1 and V is TRBV7-8, with 8 bases fitting TRBD1. The CDR3 extends over 14 amino acids. Germline V gives CDR1 SGHVS, CDR2 FQNEAQ. J gave up 7 bases and V 5 bases, and 7 bases lay outside the gene matches. The CDR3 DNA reads TGTGCCAGCAGCCTGGGACAGGAAAGGAATGAGCAGTTCTTC. As protein: CASSLGQERNEQFF.

This clonotype was counted ten times or more. The V and J genes are TRBV7-9 and TRBJ2-7; possibly TRBD1 or TRBD2 for D (5 bases each). With 5 bases removed from V and 4 bases from J, the gap between germline ends came to 15 bases. CDR3 length: 14 residues. The V gene's germline CDR1 is SEHNR and CDR2 FQNEAQ (reference sequence). The CDR3 coding sequence is TGTGCCAGCAGCCCGACGGGACGGTCGTACGAGCAGTACTTC. Translated, it gives CASSPTGRSYEQYF.

This clonotype was observed at least ten times. The chain has TRBV6-1 and TRBJ2-7; D is tentatively TRBD1 or TRBD2 (6 bases each). Germline V lookup: CDR1 MNHNS, CDR2 SASEGT. The V end lost 11 bases, the J end lost 3 bases, and 23 bases lay between the germline ends. This CDR3 is built from 15 residues. The CDR3 region is CASRGGYRAHYEQYF. Here the CDR3 DNA reads TGTGCCTCTCGAGGGGGGTACAGAGCGCACTACGAGCAGTACTTC.

This clonotype has more than one count but fewer than ten. The chain recombines TRBV5-6 with TRBJ1-1; 9 nucleotides agree with TRBD1. The germline gives CDR1 SGHDT, CDR2 YYEEEE. Trimming at V came to 4 bases and at J to 1 base, leaving 8 bases not matched to a gene. CDR3 length: 16 amino acids. The CDR3 DNA reads as TGTGCCAGCAGCGATTGGGGGACAGGGAAGAACACTGAAGCTTTCTTT. This gives the protein CASSDWGTGKNTEAFF. Full variable domain (outside the CDR3, taken from reference TRBV5-6 and TRBJ1-1): DAGVTQSPTHLIKTRGQQVTLRCSPKSGHDTVSWYQQALGQGPQFIFQYYEEEERQRGNFPDRFSGHQFPNYSSELNVNALLLGDSALYLCASSDWGTGKNTEAFFGQGTRLTVV.

In its sample, this clonotype was seen a few times. It may be a read error: a sequence one base away is much more abundant. This chain links TRBV12-3 or TRBV12-4 with TRBJ1-2; 9 bases line up with TRBD1. This CDR3 spans 14 amino acids. V lost 4 bases and J lost 4; bases outside the gene matches: 4. The CDR3 reads CASSSRTGAYGYTF. The CDR3 DNA reads TGTGCCAGCAGTTCCCGGACAGGGGCCTATGGCTACACCTTC.

This clonotype came up many times. The chain has TRBV7-2 and TRBJ1-5, with no clear D. The CDR3 covers 12 residues. Germline V gene data show CDR1 as SGHTA and CDR2 as FQGNSA. Trimming shortened V by 5 bases and J by 8 bases, and 10 bases separated the two germline ends. The CDR3 DNA follows: TGTGCCAGCAGCGCACTTGGGAAGCCCCAGCATTTT. It specifies CASSALGKPQHF. Based on the CDR3 plus reference TRBV7-2 and TRBJ1-5, the full variable domain is GAGVSQSPSNKVTEKGKDVELRCDPISGHTALYWYRQSLGQGLEFLIYFQGNSAPDKSGLPSDRFSAERTGGSVSTLTIQRTQQEDSAVYLCASSALGKPQHFGDGTRLSIL.

This clonotype has a count of ten or more. This chain joins TRBV9 and TRBJ2-7, with D hard to call. This CDR3 comprises 14 residues. Germline-derived CDR1 and CDR2 are SGDLS and YYNGEE. V lost 3 bases to trimming and J lost 6 bases, with 16 bases between them. CDR3 sequence: CASSASGSSREQYF. The CDR3 DNA reads as TGTGCCAGCAGCGCCTCCGGATCCAGCCGCGAGCAGTACTTC.